The clone carrying this TCR beta chain showed up many times. Its antigen remains unknown. The authors ran a second PCR of about 7 to 11 cycles using a sample-barcoded 5' primer and a J-beta primer mix. Each cDNA molecule, via a template-switch adaptor with 12 random nucleotides, was tagged. TCRdb reprocessed the 5' RACE reads via MiXCR and lists one record per CDR3 protein. The sample includes some 1.7 million distinct CDR3 sequences, over 25% seen only once; the top ten take more than 6%. The sample is drawn from a study of blood T cells in healthy people across ages. General study points: Unknown donor CMV status possibly confounded expanded clonotype changes. Older age coincided with a roughly linear decline in TCR beta diversity per million T cells.

CDR3 length equals 11 residues. CDR1 and CDR2 (germline): SQVTM, ANQGSEA. V gave up 4 bases and J gave up 7 bases, with 11 bases separating them. The sample comprised blood. This sequence originates from a woman aged 25 to 39 in good health. This chain joins TRBV29-1 and TRBJ2-7; D uncertain. CDR3 loop: CSVAVAREQYF. The CDR3 DNA follows: TGCAGCGTTGCTGTCGCCCGGGAGCAGTACTTC.